This TCR beta chain originates from a study of shared clonotypes between healthy human individuals. About 33,000 T cell genomes (around 200 ng DNA) went into each sorted-subset replicate. Using immunoSEQ multiplex PCR, the repertoire was profiled, and TCRdb retains in-frame clones only, with some absent. In the table there are a few million clones, under 97% of which are singletons. Healthy adults negative for HIV, lacking recent acute infections or vaccinations, served as donors. Among the donors, all were Caucasian adults who lived in Nashville, Tennessee. Memory CD4+ cells were the fraction left after CD45RA+ naive selection. Only one count was recorded for this clone. This receptor was taken from a young man in good health. The sequenced sample consisted of naive CD4+ T cells sorted from blood. The subset: CD45RA+ positively selected.

The CDR3, as DNA: TGCGCCAGCAGCCCTTCCGGGCGCGACACCGGGGAGCTGTTTTTT. This gives the protein CASSPSGRDTGELFF. V usage is TRBV5-1 and J usage is TRBJ2-2, with D uncertain. Per germline, CDR1 SGHRS and CDR2 YFSETQ. Trimming took off 4 bases at V and 3 bases at J, with 13 bases between the two ends. The CDR3 spans 15 residues. The full variable domain, its missing parts supplied by reference TRBV5-1 and TRBJ2-2, is KAGVTQTPRYLIKTRGQQVTLSCSPISGHRSVSWYQQTPGQGLQFLFEYFSETQRNKGNFPGRFSGRQFSNSRSEMNVSTLELGDSALYLCASSPSGRDTGELFFGEGSRLTVL.